This passage covers 32 T cell receptor beta chains from one sample sequenced in a study of T cells in localized non-small cell lung cancer (dated by TCRdb to the early 2020s). Receptor libraries were prepared by the immunoSEQ multiplex PCR assay. TCRdb took over this immuneACCESS table, retaining in-frame rearrangements with V and J assigned. Such tables are incomplete; in checked studies, under half of the missing clones stem from an unresolved V gene, and the remainder is unexplained. This sample has approximately 49,000 clones in its table, and 60% to 80% of those were observed once. Roughly a sixth of the sample comes from the top ten. The material sequenced was peripheral blood, taken before any cancer treatment. These receptors were taken from a man aged 40-75 years with stage I squamous cell lung carcinoma.

This clone was picked up a small number of times. The chain uses TRBV28 and TRBJ2-3; TRBD2 matches 10 bases. Germline trimming cut 0 bases from V and 5 bases from J; bases unmatched to any gene: 5. CDR1 and CDR2 (germline): MDHEN, SYDVKM. The CDR3 runs 16 residues. CDR3 in amino acids: CASSLWVAGGGDTQYF. CDR3 nucleotides: TGTGCCAGCAGTTTATGGGTAGCGGGGGGTGGAGATACGCAGTATTTT.

The chain links TRBV7-2 to TRBJ1-2, with 9 bases lining up with TRBD1. CDR1 is SGHTA and CDR2 is FQGNSA in the germline V gene. V was pared by 1 base and J by 8 bases, with 8 bases of the junction left unmatched. The CDR3 is made up of 15 amino acids. The CDR3 coding sequence is TGTGCCAGCAGCTTAGGGGACAGGGTGCGGCAGGGCTACACCTTC. This translates into CASSLGDRVRQGYTF.

For the CDR3, the DNA is TGTGCCAGCAGCGTAGTAAGGGGGGAGGTATCCAAGAGCACAGATACGCAGTATTTT. Its translation is CASSVVRGEVSKSTDTQYF. The rearrangement links TRBV9 to TRBJ2-3, with D perhaps TRBD1 or TRBD2 (6 bases each). Trimming shortened V by 0 bases and J by 0 bases, and 20 bases separated the two germline ends. CDR1 and CDR2 (germline): SGDLS, YYNGEE. The CDR3 runs to 19 residues. Supplemented by reference TRBV9 and TRBJ2-3, the full variable domain reads DSGVTQTPKHLITATGQRVTLRCSPRSGDLSVYWYQQSLDQGLQFLIQYYNGEERAKGNILERFSAQQFPDLHSELNLSSLELGDSALYFCASSVVRGEVSKSTDTQYFGPGTRLTVL.

The chain links TRBV9 to TRBJ2-7; D assignment may be TRBD1 or TRBD2 (5 bases each). The CDR3 is 15 residues long. The ends were cut back, 3 bases at V and 3 bases at J, with 16 bases in the middle. CDR1 is SGDLS and CDR2 is YYNGEE in the germline V gene. CDR3 sequence (DNA): TGTGCCAGCAGCGGCGCTCCGGGACCTGGCTACGAGCAGTACTTC. This translates into CASSGAPGPGYEQYF.

The chain is built from TRBV5-1 and TRBJ2-5; D call uncertain. This CDR3 has 14 residues. Trimming shortened V by 4 bases and J by 2 bases, and 12 bases separated the two germline ends. Germline assignment: CDR1 SGHRS and CDR2 YFSETQ. In DNA, the CDR3 is TGCGCCAGCAGCCCCCTTTCCGGGCAAGAGACCCAGTACTTC. The encoded protein is CASSPLSGQETQYF.

The J gene is TRBJ2-2, the V gene TRBV6-6; D gene ambiguous. There are 12 residues in the CDR3. Germline CDR1 reads MNHNY; CDR2 reads SVGAGI (reference sequence). Trimming removed 4 bases from V and 5 bases from J, with 5 bases in between. CDR3 residues: CASSSPTGELFF. CDR3 in DNA: TGTGCCAGCAGTTCGCCAACCGGGGAGCTGTTTTTT.

The rearrangement links TRBV4-3 to TRBJ1-2; 7 bases agree with TRBD1. Germline loops: CDR1 LGHNA, CDR2 YSLEER. The V and J ends lost 0 bases and 2 bases, in that order; junction bases with no gene match: 3. The CDR3 contains 15 residues. The CDR3 bases are TGCGCCAGCAGCCAAGACCCGACAGGGAACTATGGCTACACCTTC. Translating gives CASSQDPTGNYGYTF.

The CDR3 nucleotides read TGTGCCTGGAGTGTCCGGGGCGGGACAGGGACCTACAATGAGCAGTTCTTC. Protein sequence: CAWSVRGGTGTYNEQFF. The V call is TRBV30, the J call TRBJ2-1; 9 positions agree with TRBD1. The CDR3 totals 17 residues. Unmatched junction bases numbered 8, after V lost 0 bases and J lost 2 bases. Germline-derived CDR1 and CDR2 are GTSNPN and SVGIG (reference sequence).

This rearrangement joins TRBV5-1 to TRBJ2-2; D is unresolved. The germline CDR1 and CDR2 sequences are SGHRS and YFSETQ. CDR3 length: 14 residues. V lost 7 bases to trimming and J lost 3 bases, with 13 bases between them. The DNA of the CDR3 is TGCGCCAGCGGACCCTCTTCAGACACCGGGGAGCTGTTTTTT. Amino acid sequence: CASGPSSDTGELFF.

V gene TRBV5-4 combines with J gene TRBJ2-3; possibly TRBD2 for D (5 bases). The CDR3 contains 15 residues. The germline V and J ends were trimmed by 0 bases and 1 base, with 9 bases remaining between them. Germline CDR1 SGHNT, CDR2 YYREEE (reference sequence). The CDR3 coding sequence is TGTGCCAGCAGCTTGGGTGGGCGGGGCACAGATACGCAGTATTTT. Residues: CASSLGGRGTDTQYF. Using reference TRBV5-4 and TRBJ2-3 for the parts outside the CDR3, the full variable domain is ETGVTQSPTHLIKTRGQQVTLRCSSQSGHNTVSWYQQALGQGPQFIFQYYREEENGRGNFPPRFSGLQFPNYSSELNVNALELDDSALYLCASSLGGRGTDTQYFGPGTRLTVL.

The chain couples TRBV6-5 to TRBJ2-1; D remains unclear. The ends were cut back, 6 bases at V and 10 bases at J, with 10 bases in the middle. The CDR3 has 11 residues. Germline CDR1 MNHEY, CDR2 SVGAGI. The CDR3 nucleotides read TGTGCCAGCAGGGACCTCAACGAGCAGTTCTTC. Translated: CASRDLNEQFF.

The chain combines TRBV18 with TRBJ2-5; the D is unclear. This CDR3 has 15 amino acids. V was cut by 0 bases and J by 3 bases, with 11 bases left in between. Germline CDR1 and CDR2: KGHSH and LQKENI. CDR3 nucleotide sequence: TGTGCCAGCTCACCACCGGGCCTTTCGAAAGAGACCCAGTACTTC. It translates to CASSPPGLSKETQYF.

The genes are TRBV7-2 and TRBJ2-5; perhaps TRBD2 as D (5 bases). There are 14 residues in the CDR3. Germline CDR1 is SGHTA and CDR2 is FQGNSA. Trimming cost V 3 bases and J 7 bases, with 15 bases left between them. CDR3 nucleotides: TGTGCCAGCAGCTTTCGGGTCGACCGGGGGACCCAGTACTTC. This sequence encodes CASSFRVDRGTQYF.

The chain uses TRBV28 and TRBJ1-2; D gene ambiguous. From germline, CDR1 is MDHEN and CDR2 SYDVKM. V gave up 7 bases and J gave up 5 bases, with 11 bases separating them. The CDR3 extends over 12 amino acids. CDR3 sequence (DNA): TGTGCCAGCAAGTCAGTCGGGTATGGCTACACCTTC. This encodes CASKSVGYGYTF.

V gene TRBV6-5 combines with J gene TRBJ1-6, with 8 bases that match TRBD1. This CDR3 has 14 residues. Germline V gene sequence: CDR1 MNHEY, CDR2 SVGAGI. V shed 2 bases, J shed 9 bases, and the junction held 3 bases outside the gene matches. The CDR3 region is CASSYPGGGSPLHF. CDR3 bases: TGTGCCAGCAGTTACCCAGGGGGCGGTTCACCCCTCCACTTT.

This clone was seen a single time. The chain links TRBV7-2 to TRBJ2-5, with 9 bases that match TRBD1. CDR3 length: 14 residues. Germline assignment: CDR1 SGHTA and CDR2 FQGNSA. V shed 7 bases, J shed 5 bases, and the junction held 8 bases outside the gene matches. CDR3 sequence (DNA): TGTGCCAGCACCCAAGGACAGGGGTGGGAGACCCAGTACTTC. Amino acid sequence: CASTQGQGWETQYF.

This clone was detected a few times. The chain combines TRBV19 with TRBJ1-1; possibly TRBD1 for D (6 bases). From germline, CDR1 is LNHDA and CDR2 SQIVND (reference sequence). The length of the CDR3 is 15 residues. Trimming stripped 9 bases from V and 0 bases from J, with 17 bases between. CDR3 coding DNA: TGTGCCAGCACTGATCCAGGGGCATTGAACACTGAAGCTTTCTTT. It yields the protein CASTDPGALNTEAFF. The full variable domain, rest sourced from reference TRBV19 and TRBJ1-1, is DGGITQSPKYLFRKEGQNVTLSCEQNLNHDAMYWYRQDPGQGLRLIYYSQIVNDFQKGDIAEGYSVSREKKESFPLTVTSAQKNPTAFYLCASTDPGALNTEAFFGQGTRLTVV.

This chain uses TRBV18 with TRBJ1-2, with TRBD1 as a possible D gene (6 bases). V dropped 3 bases and J dropped 6 bases, with 14 bases sitting between them. The CDR3 runs to 14 residues. Per germline, CDR1 KGHSH and CDR2 LQKENI. CDR3 sequence (DNA): TGTGCCAGCTCACCTCTCCGGGACATCAATGGCTACACCTTC. Amino acids: CASSPLRDINGYTF. The whole variable domain, filled in from reference TRBV18 and TRBJ1-2, reads NAGVMQNPRHLVRRRGQEARLRCSPMKGHSHVYWYRQLPEEGLKFMVYLQKENIIDESGMPKERFSAEFPKEGPSILRIQQVVRGDSAAYFCASSPLRDINGYTFGSGTRLTVV.

The chain links TRBV15 to TRBJ2-5; D perhaps matches TRBD1 (5 bases). V was shortened by 0 bases and J by 5 bases, with 16 bases between the two germline ends. Germline V CDR1 and CDR2: LNHNV, YYDKDF (reference sequence). This CDR3 comprises 16 residues. The CDR3 nucleotides read TGTGCCACCAGCAGAGATTGGGGTCAGGGTGACGAGACCCAGTACTTC. Its protein product is CATSRDWGQGDETQYF.

CDR3 sequence reads: CAWGGTSGYNEQFF. CDR3 DNA: TGTGCCTGGGGGGGGACTAGCGGATACAATGAGCAGTTCTTC. This sequence joins TRBV30 and TRBJ2-1, with 11 bases that match TRBD2. CDR1 is GTSNPN, CDR2 SVGIG, per germline (reference sequence). This CDR3 has 14 residues. V trimming: 5 bases; J trimming: 4 bases; junction bases outside the gene matches: 4.

J is TRBJ1-5 and V is TRBV18; no firm D call. The V end was cut by 5 bases, the J end by 0 bases, with 11 bases between. The germline V gene encodes CDR1 KGHSH and CDR2 LQKENI. The CDR3 has 15 residues. CDR3 residues: CASSLAIDSNQPQHF. The CDR3 nucleotides read TGTGCCAGCTCATTAGCCATTGATAGCAATCAGCCCCAGCATTTT.

This chain uses TRBV5-8 with TRBJ1-2, with 11 nucleotides matching TRBD1. CDR1 is SGHTS and CDR2 is YDEGEE in the germline V gene. After removal of 2 bases from V and 7 bases from J, the junction contained 10 bases not matched to a gene. This CDR3 contains 16 residues. The CDR3 region has the DNA TGTGCCAGCAGCTTAGGGTGGACAGGGGGCTTCGGTGGCTACACCTTC. Its translation: CASSLGWTGGFGGYTF.

V is TRBV15 and J is TRBJ2-3, with 7 bases aligning to TRBD1. The V segment lost 5 bases and the J segment 4 bases; nucleotides outside the gene matches: 6. Germline CDR1 LNHNV, CDR2 YYDKDF (reference sequence). The CDR3 loop spans 14 amino acids. CDR3 protein: CATSRRQGPDTQYF. The DNA for the CDR3 is TGTGCCACCAGCCGAAGACAGGGTCCAGATACGCAGTATTTT.

This clone was observed a few times. The rearrangement links TRBV6-5 to TRBJ2-7; D could derive from TRBD1 or TRBD2 (7 bases each). Between the trimmed V and J ends, which lost 7 bases and 0 bases, there was a span of 16 bases. Germline assignment: CDR1 MNHEY and CDR2 SVGAGI. This CDR3 spans 15 amino acids. CDR3: CASNTRGDSSYEQYF. Here the CDR3 DNA reads TGTGCCAGCAACACCCGGGGGGACAGCTCCTACGAGCAGTACTTC.

The chain combines TRBV6-1 with TRBJ1-4; D not certain. The ends were cut back, 8 bases at V and 8 bases at J, with 12 bases in the middle. Germline CDR1 MNHNS, CDR2 SASEGT. This CDR3 is built from 12 residues. CDR3 residues: CASERGGEKLFF. The DNA for the CDR3 is TGTGCCAGCGAACGAGGCGGCGAAAAACTGTTTTTT.

The V and J genes are TRBV11-2 and TRBJ2-1; D remains unclear. This CDR3 spans 12 amino acids. Trimming stripped 5 bases from V and 11 bases from J, with 13 bases between. Germline-derived CDR1 and CDR2 are SGHAT and FQNNGV. The CDR3 reads CASSVKGAKQFF. The CDR3 nucleotides are TGTGCCAGCAGCGTTAAAGGAGCGAAGCAGTTCTTC. Filled out from reference TRBV11-2 and TRBJ2-1, the complete variable domain reads EAGVAQSPRYKIIEKRQSVAFWCNPISGHATLYWYQQILGQGPKLLIQFQNNGVVDDSQLPKDRFSAERLKGVDSTLKIQPAKLEDSAVYLCASSVKGAKQFFGPGTRLTVL.

This clone occurred many times. The chain joins TRBV7-8 to TRBJ1-1, with D unresolved. Trimming removed 1 base from V and 5 bases from J, with 5 bases in between. CDR1 and CDR2 (germline): SGHVS, FQNEAQ. CDR3 length: 12 amino acids. CDR3 in DNA: TGTGCCAGCAGCTTAGGAGAGACTGAAGCTTTCTTT. This encodes CASSLGETEAFF.

The genes are TRBV7-6 and TRBJ2-3; no clear D. The germline V gene encodes CDR1 SGHVS and CDR2 FNYEAQ. The CDR3 has 15 amino acids. Trimming removed 6 bases at V and 0 bases at J, with 13 bases between. The CDR3: CASRGEASSTDTQYF. For the CDR3, the DNA is TGTGCCAGCAGGGGCGAGGCCTCTAGCACAGATACGCAGTATTTT. Based on the CDR3 plus reference TRBV7-6 and TRBJ2-3, the full variable domain is GAGVSQSPRYKVTKRGQDVALRCDPISGHVSLYWYRQALGQGPEFLTYFNYEAQQDKSGLPNDRFSAERPEGSISTLTIQRTEQRDSAMYRCASRGEASSTDTQYFGPGTRLTVL.

V and J are TRBV28 and TRBJ1-3; D is unclear. This CDR3 is built from 13 residues. CDR1 and CDR2 from the germline V gene are MDHEN and SYDVKM. The V end was cut by 3 bases, the J end by 3 bases, with 6 bases between. CDR3 in amino acids: CASSLSNGNTIYF. The CDR3 coding sequence is TGTGCCAGCAGTTTGAGCAATGGAAACACCATATATTTT.

This chain uses TRBV19 with TRBJ2-2; 9 nucleotides match TRBD1. The ends lost 10 bases at V and 3 bases at J; junction bases unmatched: 3. The CDR3 is made up of 13 amino acids. Germline lookup yields CDR1 LNHDA and CDR2 SQIVND (reference sequence). The CDR3 loop is CAIGQGHTGELFF. The CDR3, as DNA: TGTGCCATTGGACAGGGGCACACCGGGGAGCTGTTTTTT. Together with reference TRBV19 and TRBJ2-2, the CDR3 gives the full variable domain: DGGITQSPKYLFRKEGQNVTLSCEQNLNHDAMYWYRQDPGQGLRLIYYSQIVNDFQKGDIAEGYSVSREKKESFPLTVTSAQKNPTAFYLCAIGQGHTGELFFGEGSRLTVL.

The chain carries TRBV19 and TRBJ2-3; possibly TRBD1 for D (5 bases). The CDR3 contains 14 residues. In germline, CDR1 is LNHDA, CDR2 SQIVND (reference sequence). Between the trimmed V and J ends, which lost 5 bases and 6 bases, there was a span of 15 bases. The CDR3 protein is CASSFAAGSDTQYF. CDR3 in DNA: TGTGCCAGTAGTTTCGCAGCAGGGTCCGATACGCAGTATTTT.

This rearrangement joins TRBV4-2 to TRBJ2-2; possible D gene TRBD1, 5 bases. With 1 base removed from V and 1 base from J, the gap between germline ends came to 7 bases. Germline loops: CDR1 LGHNA, CDR2 YNFKEQ. The CDR3 length is 15 residues. In nucleotides, the CDR3 is TGTGCCAGCAGCCAAGTCCAGGGGAACACCGGGGAGCTGTTTTTT. This gives the protein CASSQVQGNTGELFF.